Below, 15 T cell receptor beta chains from the same sample are listed, as sequenced in a study of T cells after yellow fever vaccination. TCRdb re-called the 5' RACE reads through MiXCR, storing one row per CDR3 protein. The table shows around 250,000 distinct CDR3 sequences, with 6.9% occurring only once. The specimen comprised CD4+ T cells sorted from PBMCs, sampled 15 days after the yellow fever booster vaccination. The receptor set was obtained from a young man who received the YFV17D yellow fever vaccine.

This clonotype was seen a few times. CDR3 in DNA: TGTGCCAGCAGTCCTCGGACAGGGTTGTGGGCCCAGCATTTT. Translation: CASSPRTGLWAQHF. V gene TRBV27 combines with J gene TRBJ1-5; 8 bases fit TRBD1. Trimming removed 5 bases from V and 11 bases from J; junction bases left unmatched: 11. Germline CDR1 and CDR2: MNHEY and SMNVEV (reference sequence). The CDR3 covers 14 residues.

The chain has TRBV7-2 and TRBJ1-4; weak D call: TRBD1 (5 bases). V was shortened by 7 bases and J by 4 bases, with 19 bases between the two germline ends. Germline V gives CDR1 SGHTA, CDR2 FQGNSA. The CDR3 length is 16 residues. In DNA, the CDR3 is TGTGCCAGCAACGTGGGGGTGTCTGGGTATAATGAAAAACTGTTTTTT. Translated: CASNVGVSGYNEKLFF.

This clonotype appeared a few times. The J gene is TRBJ2-5, the V gene TRBV11-2; D is uncertain. V was pared by 3 bases and J by 3 bases, with 11 bases between. Per the germline V gene, CDR1 is SGHAT and CDR2 is FQNNGV. The CDR3 length is 14 residues. The CDR3 reads CASSFTGLKETQYF. CDR3 coding DNA: TGTGCCAGCAGCTTCACTGGCCTAAAAGAGACCCAGTACTTC.

This clonotype was seen only a few times. V usage is TRBV6-5 and J usage is TRBJ2-1, with 8 nucleotides matching TRBD2. CDR3 size: 14 residues. Germline CDR1 reads MNHEY; CDR2 reads SVGAGI. V gave up 3 bases and J gave up 12 bases; unmatched junction bases: 10. CDR3: CASSYGSGTTRQFF. The CDR3 coding sequence is TGTGCCAGCAGTTATGGTAGCGGGACAACCCGGCAGTTCTTC.

In its sample, this clonotype was seen many times. The genes are TRBV10-1 and TRBJ1-1; maybe TRBD1 (5 bases). The CDR3 has 12 residues. Germline CDR1 reads WNHNN; CDR2 reads SYGVQD (reference sequence). CDR3 coding DNA: TGCCACCGGGGGAATGGGAGCTATGAAGCTTTCTTT. Translating it yields CHRGNGSYEAFF.

This clonotype was recorded a few times. The chain couples TRBV18 to TRBJ2-7; D call uncertain. With 0 bases removed from V and 6 bases from J, the gap between germline ends came to 9 bases. The length of the CDR3 is 13 residues. Germline CDR1 KGHSH, CDR2 LQKENI. The CDR3 region has the DNA TGTGCCAGCTCACCACCTACGAGGCTCGAGCAGTACTTC. It translates to CASSPPTRLEQYF.

The chain joins TRBV7-9 to TRBJ2-1; D remains ambiguous. CDR1 and CDR2 from the germline V gene are SEHNR and FQNEAQ (reference sequence). Trimming stripped 5 bases from V and 5 bases from J, with 10 bases between. CDR3 length: 13 amino acids. The CDR3, as DNA: TGTGCCAGCAGCCAACAAATGAACAATGAGCAGTTCTTC. This translates into CASSQQMNNEQFF.

This clonotype showed up just a few times. The rearrangement joins TRBV21-1 to TRBJ2-3; TRBD1 was called by the table and not checked on the DNA. TRBV21-1 is flagged as a pseudogene. This CDR3 spans 12 amino acids. The CDR3 loop is CASSPGSNTQYF. CDR3 nucleotides: TGTGCCAGCAGCCCCGGATCGAATACGCAGTATTTT.

This clonotype showed up many times. The genes are TRBV7-2 and TRBJ2-4; D unresolved. Germline CDR1 reads SGHTA; CDR2 reads FQGNSA. Trimming removed 4 bases at V and 0 bases at J, with 13 bases between. The CDR3 is 16 amino acids. CDR3 sequence reads: CASSSSMAVAKNIQYF. CDR3 nucleotides: TGTGCCAGCAGCTCCTCAATGGCGGTAGCCAAAAACATTCAGTACTTC.

Of note for this clonotype: The junction departs from germline at one end; a sequencing error may be responsible. CDR3 DNA sequence: TGTGCCAGCAGTTACTCCCACGAGCAGTACTTC. This sequence encodes CASSYSHEQYF. The chain uses TRBV6-5 and TRBJ2-7, with no clear D. This CDR3 region has 11 residues. CDR1 and CDR2 (germline): MNHEY, SVGAGI.

The chain couples TRBV18 to TRBJ2-3; 7 bases are shared with TRBD2. The CDR3 is made up of 15 amino acids. Germline V lookup: CDR1 KGHSH, CDR2 LQKENI. V shed 6 bases and J 3 bases; nucleotides not matched to a gene: 9. In DNA, the CDR3 is TGTGCCAGCTCTTCTGGGGCGGGAGCTACAGATACGCAGTATTTT. This encodes CASSSGAGATDTQYF.

The chain is built from TRBV19 and TRBJ2-6, with no clear D. The V gene lost 6 bases and the J gene lost 2 bases, with 17 bases spanning the gap. The germline V gene encodes CDR1 LNHDA and CDR2 SQIVND (reference sequence). The CDR3 extends over 17 amino acids. The CDR3 nucleotides are TGTGCCAGTAGCCCTACTCTGACACCACCTGGGGCCAACGTCCTGACTTTC. Encoded protein: CASSPTLTPPGANVLTF. Together with reference TRBV19 and TRBJ2-6, the CDR3 gives the full variable domain: DGGITQSPKYLFRKEGQNVTLSCEQNLNHDAMYWYRQDPGQGLRLIYYSQIVNDFQKGDIAEGYSVSREKKESFPLTVTSAQKNPTAFYLCASSPTLTPPGANVLTFGAGSRLTVL.

This clonotype was recorded at least ten times. The V and J genes are TRBV6-5 and TRBJ2-5; the D is unclear. CDR3 length equals 12 residues. Germline V gene lookup returns CDR1 MNHEY and CDR2 SVGAGI. Trimming took 10 bases from V and 4 from J, leaving 13 bases between them. DNA for the CDR3: TGTGCCACCTCCTGGTCAGGAGAGACCCAGTACTTC. Amino acids: CATSWSGETQYF.

The table lists this clonotype with a few counts. The V and J genes are TRBV3-1 and TRBJ2-1, with D tentatively TRBD2 (6 bases). From germline, CDR1 is LGHDT and CDR2 YNNKEL (reference sequence). V lost 0 bases, J lost 0 bases, and 15 bases lay in between. This CDR3 has 18 amino acids. The CDR3 region is CASSQDWGRTSSYNEQFF. CDR3 nucleotides: TGTGCCAGCAGCCAAGATTGGGGGAGGACCAGCTCCTACAATGAGCAGTTCTTC.

In this sample, this clonotype turned up once. The chain couples TRBV6-2 or TRBV6-3 to TRBJ2-7; D not resolved. Germline loops: CDR1 MNHEY, CDR2 SVGEGT. The V gene lost 6 bases and the J gene lost 3 bases, with 6 bases spanning the gap. This CDR3 is built from 11 residues. The CDR3 coding sequence is TGTGCCAGCAGGCCTCTCTACGAGCAGTACTTC. This codes for CASRPLYEQYF.